The clone carrying this T cell receptor beta chain has at least ten counts. Antigen specificity is unknown. The data are from a study of T-cell reconstitution after alpha-beta-depleted transplantation in children. Whole-study results and caveats: Recipient T cells and thymic progenitors that survived were the source of the high TCRbeta diversity seen at day 60 in some patients. Once a year had passed after transplant, T-cell counts and diversity came mostly from newly produced T cells. Expanded graft clones, several hundred of them, were reportedly the source of alpha-beta T cells about two months after transplant.

Unique molecular identifiers were used to barcode this TCRbeta library. Via MiXCR, TCRdb re-called the PCR reads, giving one row per CDR3 protein. In the table there are about 250,000 distinct CDR3 sequences, 20% to 30% of which are singletons. The V end was cut by 2 bases, the J end by 4 bases, with 6 bases between. The CDR3 consists of 13 residues. Germline V gene data show CDR1 as LGHNA and CDR2 as YNFKEQ. The chain is built from TRBV4-2 and TRBJ2-1; D gene unclear. The TCR originated in a female patient between 2 and 15 years old who had a stem cell transplant for congenital amegakaryocytic thrombocytopenia, so the T cells may come from the graft donor. Sequencing used PBMCs, mostly from graft donor cells, obtained 360 days after TCRalphabeta/CD19-depleted stem cell transplant. The CDR3 region has the DNA TGTGCCAGCAGCCAAAGTGGTTACAATGAGCAGTTCTTC. The encoded protein is CASSQSGYNEQFF.